What follows is one T cell receptor beta chain and its context. This sample was taken from a study of OX40 agonist ivuxolimab in advanced cancers. At the level of the study: Patients got intravenous ivuxolimab at 0.01 to 10 mg/kg every 2 weeks. A male proportion of about 80% was recorded, with mean age approximately 57 years and range 23 to 79.

The germline V gene has CDR1 SGHTA and CDR2 FQGTGA. CDR3 length equals 13 residues. The germline V and J ends were trimmed by 5 bases and 10 bases, with 17 bases remaining between them. Blood was sampled at baseline, cycle 4 day 1, and cycle 7 day 1. The repertoire was sequenced with immunoSEQ multiplex PCR; TCRdb's copy has only in-frame clones and lacks some. The profile shows approximately 68,000 clones, around 80% of them singletons. This TCR came from an adult with an advanced solid tumor such as melanoma, head and neck, liver or kidney cancer. The chain recombines TRBV7-3 with TRBJ1-2; D is unclear. This specimen consisted of CD4+ or CD8+ T cells sorted from blood, obtained in a trial of the OX40 agonist ivuxolimab. Here the CDR3 reads CASSRIFGEHYTF. The CDR3 DNA reads as TGTGCCAGCAGCCGCATCTTCGGTGAGCACTACACCTTC.